What follows are 31 T cell receptor beta chains derived from one specimen sequenced in a study of T cell responses to AZD1222 COVID-19 vaccine. Here immunoSEQ multiplex PCR was the method, and the copy in TCRdb shows in-frame clones only, minus some. The sample includes fewer than 120,000 clones, just under 95% seen only once; the top ten take approximately 8%. This specimen consisted of peripheral blood, obtained on day 0 of AZD1222 vaccination. The source of these receptors is an adult in good health.

The chain has TRBV7-6 and TRBJ2-1; D call uncertain. Germline V lookup: CDR1 SGHVS, CDR2 FNYEAQ. This CDR3 has 13 amino acids. The V end was cut by 1 base, the J end by 12 bases, with 13 bases between. In DNA form, the CDR3 reads TGTGCCAGCAGCTTAGGGGTGGTGTCCCGGCAGTTCTTC. Translation gives CASSLGVVSRQFF.

The chain uses TRBV27 and TRBJ1-1; no clear D. In germline, CDR1 is MNHEY, CDR2 SMNVEV (reference sequence). The CDR3 sequence is 14 residues long. Deletions cut 4 bases from V and 1 base from J, with 10 bases between. Here the CDR3 DNA reads TGTGCCAGCAGTTCTTATGACACGAACACTGAAGCTTTCTTT. It encodes CASSSYDTNTEAFF.

On this clone itself: The identical CDR3 is also encoded by other nucleotide sequences in the sample. The chain joins TRBV18 to TRBJ2-7; TRBD1 matches 9 bases. CDR1 is KGHSH, CDR2 LQKENI, per germline. This CDR3 spans 14 amino acids. The J segment lost 2 bases and the V segment lost 6 bases, leaving 5 bases of the junction unmatched. DNA for the CDR3: TGTGCCAGCTCCGGGGACAGGGAGGCCTACGAGCAGTACTTC. Its translation: CASSGDREAYEQYF.

The genes are TRBV9 and TRBJ1-5; TRBD1 agrees at 7 bases. With 0 bases clipped from V and 7 bases from J, the junction kept 4 bases outside the gene matches. In germline, CDR1 is SGDLS, CDR2 YYNGEE. The CDR3 sequence is 14 residues long. CDR3 coding DNA: TGTGCCAGCAGCGTAGGAAGGGGGCACCAGCCCCAGCATTTT. Its protein product is CASSVGRGHQPQHF.

The V and J genes are TRBV27 and TRBJ1-1, with no clear D. V was trimmed by 10 bases and J by 1 base, leaving 10 bases between them. CDR1 is MNHEY, CDR2 SMNVEV, per germline (reference sequence). This CDR3 has 12 amino acids. The CDR3 region has the DNA TGTGCCAATCCGAGCGGGAACACTGAAGCTTTCTTT. Protein sequence: CANPSGNTEAFF.

The chain recombines TRBV11-1 with TRBJ2-4, with D possibly being TRBD2 (6 bases). Trimming took 1 base from V and 0 from J, leaving 7 bases between them. The CDR3 is made up of 15 amino acids. CDR1 SGHAT and CDR2 FQDESV come from the germline V gene (reference sequence). The CDR3 protein is CASSLGGLAKNIQYF. CDR3 coding DNA: TGTGCCAGCAGCTTAGGGGGACTAGCCAAAAACATTCAGTACTTC.

V usage is TRBV6-5 and J usage is TRBJ2-7, with 9 bases matching TRBD2. Germline V lookup: CDR1 MNHEY, CDR2 SVGAGI. Losses at the gene ends were 10 bases for V and 0 bases for J; bases not matched to a gene: 4. The CDR3 runs to 13 residues. CDR3 nucleotides: TGTGCCACGATAGCGGGGGTCTCCTACGAGCAGTACTTC. Translation gives CATIAGVSYEQYF.

V is TRBV4-2 and J is TRBJ1-1, with D possibly being TRBD1 (6 bases). The CDR3 spans 14 residues. Trimming cost V 4 bases and J 1 base, with 10 bases left between them. Germline CDR1 is LGHNA and CDR2 is YNFKEQ. CDR3 sequence: CASSPLGGNTEAFF. The DNA of the CDR3 is TGTGCCAGCAGCCCGCTAGGGGGGAACACTGAAGCTTTCTTT.

The chain uses TRBV6-1 and TRBJ2-3; 11 nucleotides agree with TRBD2. This CDR3 is built from 18 residues. The V and J ends lost 2 bases and 5 bases, in that order; junction bases with no gene match: 12. Germline V CDR1 and CDR2: MNHNS, SASEGT. CDR3 DNA sequence: TGTGCCAGCAGTGAACTACTAGCGGGGGCCGGCTGGGGAGATACGCAGTATTTT. Translating it yields CASSELLAGAGWGDTQYF.

The chain recombines TRBV4-2 with TRBJ1-2; D not certain. V lost 7 bases and J 4 bases, leaving 10 bases between the germline ends. The CDR3 totals 12 residues. From germline, CDR1 is LGHNA and CDR2 YNFKEQ. For the CDR3, the DNA is TGTGCCAGCACCACCATGGGCTATGGCTACACCTTC. Its protein product is CASTTMGYGYTF.

The rearrangement links TRBV7-3 to TRBJ1-2, with a possible D match to TRBD1 (5 bases). Germline CDR1 is SGHTA and CDR2 is FQGTGA. Trimming took off 1 base at V and 2 bases at J, with 11 bases between the two ends. This CDR3 spans 15 amino acids. The CDR3: CASSLIAGGNYGYTF. In DNA, the CDR3 is TGTGCCAGCAGCTTAATAGCGGGGGGAAACTATGGCTACACCTTC.

The gene calls are TRBV29-1 and TRBJ2-7; 10 nucleotides line up with TRBD1. CDR1 is SQVTM, CDR2 ANQGSEA, per germline. The V and J ends lost 6 bases and 2 bases, in that order; junction bases with no gene match: 4. The CDR3 covers 13 residues. The CDR3 DNA is TGCAGCGTGAGACAGGGGGCGGCCTACGAGCAGTACTTC. It is translated as CSVRQGAAYEQYF.

V gene TRBV3-1 (or the pseudogene TRBV3-2) combines with J gene TRBJ1-1, with D perhaps matching TRBD1 (5 bases). V was clipped by 4 bases and J by 8 bases, with 11 bases between them. Looked up from germline, CDR1 is LGHDT and CDR2 is YNNKEL (reference sequence). This CDR3 contains 12 residues. CDR3 protein: CASSRVGREAFF. CDR3 coding DNA: TGTGCCAGCAGCCGCGTGGGACGGGAAGCTTTCTTT.

A single count supports this clone. J is TRBJ2-2 and V is TRBV5-1; D ambiguous. The CDR3 contains 15 residues. V was clipped by 0 bases and J by 1 base, with 7 bases between them. Germline lookup yields CDR1 SGHRS and CDR2 YFSETQ. The CDR3 DNA follows: TGCGCCAGCAGCTTGGGGGGAAAGAACACCGGGGAGCTGTTTTTT. Its translation: CASSLGGKNTGELFF.

V usage is TRBV9 and J usage is TRBJ2-1, with 10 positions matching TRBD2. The CDR3 is 13 residues long. The junction had 1 base not matched to a gene; V was cut back by 3 bases and J by 7 bases. Germline values: CDR1 SGDLS, CDR2 YYNGEE. The CDR3 spells CASSGTSGNEQFF. The DNA of the CDR3 is TGTGCCAGCAGCGGGACTAGCGGTAATGAGCAGTTCTTC.

The rearrangement joins TRBV1 to TRBJ1-2. TRBV1 is a pseudogene locus. The CDR3 has 15 residues. CDR3 DNA: TGCACCAGCAGCCAAGGGCGGGGAGTTTGCTATGGCTACACCTTC. Translated, it gives CTSSQGRGVCYGYTF.

This clone was observed a few times. V is TRBV7-6 and J is TRBJ2-5, with D perhaps TRBD1 or TRBD2 (5 bases each). The CDR3 sequence is 13 residues long. Per germline, CDR1 SGHVS and CDR2 FNYEAQ. The V end was cut by 5 bases, the J end by 0 bases, with 7 bases between. The CDR3 DNA is TGTGCCAGCAGCCGGGGACACCAAGAGACCCAGTACTTC. Translating gives CASSRGHQETQYF.

In its sample, this clone was seen once. The rearrangement links TRBV19 to TRBJ1-1, with a possible D match to TRBD1 (5 bases). Trimming took off 7 bases at V and 6 bases at J, with 18 bases between the two ends. CDR1 LNHDA and CDR2 SQIVND come from the germline V gene (reference sequence). The length of the CDR3 is 14 residues. This CDR3 reads CASNPNGGFAEAFF. The CDR3 DNA reads as TGTGCCAGTAACCCCAACGGGGGTTTCGCTGAAGCTTTCTTT.

The V gene is TRBV19, the J gene TRBJ2-1, with TRBD2 matching 10 bases. The germline CDR1 and CDR2 sequences are LNHDA and SQIVND (reference sequence). After removal of 3 bases from V and 2 bases from J, the junction contained 4 bases not matched to a gene. CDR3 length equals 16 residues. The CDR3 loop is CASSIGLAGAYNEQFF. The CDR3 region has the DNA TGTGCCAGTAGTATCGGGCTAGCGGGGGCCTACAATGAGCAGTTCTTC.

The chain carries TRBV9 and TRBJ2-1; no reliable D call. From germline, CDR1 is SGDLS and CDR2 YYNGEE. The CDR3 is made up of 12 amino acids. Trimming took off 1 base at V and 4 bases at J, with 3 bases between the two ends. The CDR3: CASSVNYNEQFF. The CDR3 DNA sequence: TGTGCCAGCAGCGTAAATTACAATGAGCAGTTCTTC.

The V gene is TRBV29-1, the J gene TRBJ2-1, with TRBD2 as a possible D gene (5 bases). Germline V CDR1 and CDR2: SQVTM, ANQGSEA. The length of the CDR3 is 12 residues. The V end lost 5 bases, the J end lost 3 bases, and 8 bases lay between the germline ends. The CDR3 sequence: CSVNRDYNEQFF. CDR3 coding DNA: TGCAGCGTTAACCGGGACTACAATGAGCAGTTCTTC.

V and J are TRBV10-1 and TRBJ1-6, with 7 bases that match TRBD1. Trimming at V came to 6 bases and at J to 9 bases, leaving 8 bases not matched to a gene. This CDR3 has 14 amino acids. The germline V gene has CDR1 WNHNN and CDR2 SYGVQD (reference sequence). The CDR3 region has the DNA TGCGCCAGCAGCCGGGACAGTTATGGTTCACCCCTCCACTTT. Encoded protein: CASSRDSYGSPLHF.

The chain recombines TRBV28 with TRBJ1-2; 9 bases are a match to TRBD1. After removal of 7 bases from V and 7 bases from J, the junction contained 4 bases not matched to a gene. The CDR3 is 12 amino acids. From germline, CDR1 is MDHEN and CDR2 SYDVKM. The CDR3 here is CASTADRGGYTF. The CDR3, as DNA: TGTGCCAGCACCGCGGACAGGGGTGGCTACACCTTC.

This clone was picked up one time. V is TRBV19 and J is TRBJ1-2; 9 bases fit TRBD1. The J segment lost 3 bases and the V segment lost 4 bases, leaving 12 bases of the junction unmatched. CDR3 length: 17 residues. CDR1 is LNHDA, CDR2 SQIVND, per germline (reference sequence). Here the CDR3 DNA reads TGTGCCAGTAGTACGGACAGGGGACGATCAGACTACTATGGCTACACCTTC. It translates to CASSTDRGRSDYYGYTF.

This chain joins TRBV28 and TRBJ1-2; D is perhaps TRBD1 (5 bases). The CDR3 totals 11 residues. Germline loops: CDR1 MDHEN, CDR2 SYDVKM. V shed 7 bases and J shed 4 bases, with 7 bases lying between them. This CDR3 is CASNGGYGYTF. CDR3 coding DNA: TGTGCCAGCAATGGGGGCTATGGCTACACCTTC.

The V call is TRBV9, the J call TRBJ2-1; 10 nucleotides line up with TRBD2. Unmatched junction bases numbered 11, after V lost 4 bases and J lost 10 bases. The CDR3 has 15 residues. The germline gives CDR1 SGDLS, CDR2 YYNGEE. The CDR3 region has the DNA TGTGCCAGCAGCTTGACTAGCGGGTCCTACAGGGAGCAGTTCTTC. Encoded protein: CASSLTSGSYREQFF.

The CDR3 DNA is TGTGCCACCAGTGATTTTGGACAGGGATATTCGGGGAACACCGGGGAGCTGTTTTTT. Protein sequence: CATSDFGQGYSGNTGELFF. This chain links TRBV24-1 with TRBJ2-2, with 8 bases identical to TRBD1. CDR3 size: 19 residues. In germline, CDR1 is KGHDR, CDR2 SFDVKD. The ends lost 1 base at V and 1 base at J; junction bases unmatched: 10.

The CDR3 DNA reads as TGTGCCAGTAGTATTGGAGGATATGGCTCTGGAAACACCATATATTTT. As protein: CASSIGGYGSGNTIYF. The V gene is TRBV19, the J gene TRBJ1-3; D gene uncertain. Trimming took off 3 bases at V and 0 bases at J, with 12 bases between the two ends. The CDR3 consists of 16 residues. Germline V gives CDR1 LNHDA, CDR2 SQIVND (reference sequence).

This clone came up once. The junction differs from germline at one of its ends, possibly a read error. The chain links TRBV28 to TRBJ1-5, with D maybe TRBD1 (5 bases). CDR1 is MDHEN and CDR2 is SYDVKM in the germline V gene. The CDR3 is 12 residues long. CDR3 protein: CASKEGNQPQHF. The CDR3 nucleotides read TGTGCGAGCAAGGAGGGGAATCAGCCCCAGCATTTT.

This clone showed up just once. The chain carries TRBV7-2 and TRBJ1-2, with a tentative D call TRBD1 (5 bases). V was clipped by 5 bases and J by 7 bases, with 23 bases between them. Germline values: CDR1 SGHTA, CDR2 FQGNSA. The CDR3 runs 16 residues. CDR3 nucleotide sequence: TGTGCCAGCAGCCTTTGGGTCATGGACACCTTATCTGGCTACACCTTC. It translates to CASSLWVMDTLSGYTF.

This sequence joins TRBV5-1 and TRBJ2-7, with D maybe TRBD1 (6 bases). Germline CDR1 and CDR2: SGHRS and YFSETQ. V was pared by 1 base and J by 4 bases, with 9 bases between. This CDR3 spans 13 amino acids. CDR3 sequence: CASSLLGAYEQYF. The DNA of the CDR3 is TGCGCCAGCAGCTTGCTGGGGGCTTACGAGCAGTACTTC.